The entry below gives a single T cell receptor (beta chain) sequence along with its context. The antigen is undetermined. Trimming stripped 0 bases from V and 10 bases from J, with 19 bases between. The CDR3 is made up of 15 amino acids. Germline CDR1 SGHDT, CDR2 YYEEEE. Sequencing used immunoSEQ multiplex PCR; TCRdb keeps in-frame clones, though not all of them. Of about 54,000 clones listed, about four fifths are singletons. The sample originates from a study of T cells in localized non-small cell lung cancer. Study-level points and caveats: Maximal T cell clonality occurred in uninvolved adjacent lung, with tumor ranking below it. A median of about 54 of the top 100 tumor clones appeared in adjacent lung, which was paired and uninvolved. Density of T cells in blood, when higher, went with longer overall survival. Because researchers sequenced only one region of the tumor, heterogeneity is still possible.

The source was peripheral blood, collected before any cancer treatment. This chain connects TRBV5-6 to TRBJ1-2, with D unresolved. The clonotype was recovered from a female donor of 60 years or more with stage II squamous cell lung carcinoma. The DNA of the CDR3 is TGTGCCAGCAGCTTGGCCAGGTTTGGTTTTAGCGACTACACCTTC. Its protein product is CASSLARFGFSDYTF.